One and the same sample provided the 26 T cell receptor beta chains below, sequenced in a study of Graves' ophthalmopathy and Graves' hyperthyroidism. RNA transcripts served as template for amplifying TCR beta CDR3 sequences. The workflow started with a first-round RT-PCR run with HTBI primers and then moved on to a second-round multiplex PCR. TCRdb re-derived calls from the multiplex PCR reads in MiXCR, one entry per CDR3 protein. This table holds 52,000 or so distinct CDR3 sequences, approximately 50% found once. The sample taken for sequencing was peripheral blood. The receptor source for this set is an adult woman with Graves' ophthalmopathy.

This clonotype was detected many times. The chain uses TRBV7-2 and TRBJ2-7; 14 bases are a match to TRBD2. Germline trimming cut 2 bases from V and 5 bases from J; bases unmatched to any gene: 2. CDR1 is SGHTA and CDR2 is FQGNSA in the germline V gene. CDR3 length: 15 amino acids. The CDR3 DNA reads TGTGCCAGCAGCTTATTGGGACTAGCGGGAGACGAGCAGTACTTC. It yields the protein CASSLLGLAGDEQYF.

The rearrangement links TRBV5-4 to TRBJ2-1, with 7 positions matching TRBD2. The CDR3 is made up of 12 amino acids. Per the germline V gene, CDR1 is SGHNT and CDR2 is YYREEE (reference sequence). V lost 3 bases and J lost 12; bases outside the gene matches: 6. This CDR3 reads CASSWGGRGQFF. The CDR3 nucleotides read TGTGCCAGCAGCTGGGGGGGAAGGGGGCAGTTCTTC.

Notes on this clonotype: A much larger clone lies a single base off, so this may be a read error. Because it lacks the conserved phenylalanine or tryptophan at the end, this CDR3 is likely a read error. The rearrangement uses TRBV30 and TRBJ2-5; D not resolved. CDR1 GTSNPN and CDR2 SVGIG come from the germline V gene (reference sequence). Trimming pared 3 bases from V and 2 bases from J, leaving 4 bases between. The CDR3 contains 11 residues. CDR3 DNA sequence: TGTGCCTGGAGCTTACAAGAGACCCAGTACTGC. Its translation is CAWSLQETQYC.

The chain carries TRBV6-5 and TRBJ2-7; no firm D call. V dropped 10 bases and J dropped 5 bases, with 21 bases sitting between them. The CDR3 has 14 residues. CDR1 is MNHEY, CDR2 SVGAGI, per germline. CDR3 protein: CATGWEGRINEQYF. CDR3 DNA sequence: TGTGCCACCGGGTGGGAAGGGCGCATCAACGAGCAGTACTTC.

This clonotype was counted many times. This chain connects TRBV12-3 or TRBV12-4 to TRBJ1-4; perhaps TRBD1 as D (6 bases). The length of the CDR3 is 15 residues. V shed 7 bases and J shed 2 bases, with 14 bases lying between them. CDR3 DNA: TGTGCCAGCACCGCCGTCAGGGGTACTAATGAAAAACTGTTTTTT. Its protein is CASTAVRGTNEKLFF.

The V gene is TRBV25-1, the J gene TRBJ2-1; the match to TRBD2 covers 7 bases. The CDR3 spans 14 residues. The V segment lost 5 bases and the J segment 14 bases; nucleotides outside the gene matches: 15. Germline V gene sequence: CDR1 MGHDK, CDR2 SYGVNS. The CDR3 sequence: CASSPQSPSSGKFF. The CDR3 DNA reads TGTGCCAGCAGTCCCCAATCCCCGTCTAGCGGAAAGTTCTTC.

This sequence joins TRBV29-1 and TRBJ2-1, with D perhaps matching TRBD1 (5 bases). The V gene lost 6 bases and the J gene lost 8 bases, with 32 bases spanning the gap. The CDR3 totals 18 residues. In germline, CDR1 is SQVTM, CDR2 ANQGSEA. CDR3 in amino acids: CSVGRKERGMAPGYEQFF. DNA for the CDR3: TGCAGCGTGGGGCGAAAGGAAAGGGGCATGGCTCCAGGTTATGAGCAGTTCTTC.

The genes are TRBV7-9 and TRBJ2-2; tentatively, D is TRBD2 (5 bases). Germline CDR1 reads SEHNR; CDR2 reads FQNEAQ (reference sequence). Trimming stripped 3 bases from V and 5 bases from J, with 7 bases between. There are 13 residues in the CDR3. The CDR3 sequence: CASSFLATGELFF. CDR3 coding DNA: TGTGCCAGCAGCTTCTTAGCGACCGGGGAGCTGTTTTTT.

This clonotype was seen many times. This chain joins TRBV24-1 and TRBJ1-4, with TRBD1 matching 10 bases. This CDR3 contains 15 residues. Germline lookup yields CDR1 KGHDR and CDR2 SFDVKD. J gave up 7 bases and V 4 bases, and 5 bases lay outside the gene matches. The CDR3 coding sequence is TGTGCCACCAGTGAATCCGGGACAGGGGTTGAAAAACTGTTTTTT. Its protein is CATSESGTGVEKLFF.

This clonotype was counted many times. V is TRBV6-1 and J is TRBJ2-7, with D possibly TRBD1 on 6 matching bases. The length of the CDR3 is 15 residues. Germline loops: CDR1 MNHNS, CDR2 SASEGT. The V gene lost 7 bases and the J gene lost 2 bases, with 18 bases spanning the gap. The CDR3: CASNGWQGKAYEQYF. In DNA, the CDR3 is TGTGCCAGCAATGGGTGGCAGGGGAAAGCCTACGAGCAGTACTTC.

The V and J genes are TRBV7-3 and TRBJ2-5, with TRBD2 identical over 10 bases. This CDR3 is built from 15 residues. CDR1 SGHTA and CDR2 FQGTGA come from the germline V gene. Trimming removed 2 bases from V and 9 bases from J; junction bases left unmatched: 9. As DNA, the CDR3 is TGTGCCAGCAGCTTAGGGTTGTTGAGCGGGAGGGCCCAGTACTTC. Protein product: CASSLGLLSGRAQYF.

This chain links TRBV6-5 with TRBJ2-7, with a weak D call TRBD1 (6 bases). Germline assignment: CDR1 MNHEY and CDR2 SVGAGI. The V end lost 9 bases, the J end lost 5 bases, and 20 bases lay between the germline ends. This CDR3 has 14 residues. This CDR3 reads CASKQQGNTHEQYF. The CDR3 DNA sequence: TGTGCCAGTAAACAACAGGGAAATACCCACGAGCAGTACTTC.

The CDR3 loop reads CASSLKRDRGTGELFF. For the CDR3, the DNA is TGTGCCAGCAGCTTGAAAAGGGACAGGGGAACCGGGGAGCTGTTTTTT. The chain couples TRBV13 to TRBJ2-2, with 10 bases matching TRBD1. The CDR3 spans 16 residues. Germline-derived CDR1 and CDR2 are PRHDT and FYEKMQ (reference sequence). V lost 3 bases to trimming and J lost 5 bases; unmatched junction nucleotides: 6.

This clonotype was seen ten or more times. The rearrangement joins TRBV6-2 or TRBV6-3 to TRBJ2-5; D may be TRBD1 or TRBD2 (6 bases each). Germline V lookup: CDR1 MNHEY, CDR2 SVGEGT. This CDR3 is built from 15 residues. V lost 6 bases and J lost 5, with 19 bases in between. CDR3 nucleotide sequence: TGTGCCAGCAGCCAACCACTAGGGGGGAGGGAGACCCAGTACTTC. Protein: CASSQPLGGRETQYF.

Ten or more counts support this clonotype. The chain recombines TRBV6-2 or TRBV6-3 with TRBJ2-7; TRBD1 aligns across 8 bases. The CDR3 extends over 15 amino acids. V lost 0 bases to trimming and J lost 4 bases; unmatched junction nucleotides: 5. Germline values: CDR1 MNHEY, CDR2 SVGEGT. The CDR3 DNA sequence: TGTGCCAGCAGTTACTCGGACAGGGCACCGTACGAGCAGTACTTC. It encodes CASSYSDRAPYEQYF.

This chain joins TRBV2 and TRBJ2-1, with 16 positions matching TRBD2. Germline V lookup: CDR1 SNHLY, CDR2 FYNNEI. The CDR3 has 19 amino acids. The V and J ends lost 5 bases and 12 bases, in that order; junction bases with no gene match: 19. The CDR3 DNA reads as TGTGCCAGCAGTCGGGGACTAGCGGGAGGGACGACTAGCACAGATACGCAGTTCTTC. As protein: CASSRGLAGGTTSTDTQFF.

The CDR3 loop is CSARVVPKRGSYGYTF. CDR3 bases: TGCAGTGCTAGGGTCGTACCGAAACGGGGAAGTTATGGCTACACCTTC. The chain carries TRBV20-1 and TRBJ1-2, with unresolved D. The CDR3 loop spans 16 amino acids. The V gene lost 3 bases and the J gene lost 5 bases, with 22 bases spanning the gap. CDR1 DFQATT and CDR2 SNEGSKA come from the germline V gene (reference sequence).

This clonotype came up many times. The CDR3 region has the DNA TGTGCCAGCAGACCTATAGCGGGAGGGCAGGAGACCCAGTACTTC. It specifies CASRPIAGGQETQYF. This chain joins TRBV6-5 and TRBJ2-5; 11 bases map to TRBD2. Germline lookup yields CDR1 MNHEY and CDR2 SVGAGI. V shed 6 bases, J shed 5 bases, and the junction held 8 bases outside the gene matches. There are 15 residues in the CDR3.

This clonotype is labeled medium-sized. The CDR3 bases are TGTGCCAGCATCGGACTAGCGGGAGCCAATGAGCAGTTCTTC. Amino acid sequence: CASIGLAGANEQFF. The chain has TRBV7-9 and TRBJ2-1, with 13 bases matching TRBD2. Germline V gene sequence: CDR1 SEHNR, CDR2 FQNEAQ (reference sequence). The CDR3 has 14 residues. V dropped 7 bases and J dropped 6; count of bases not matched to a gene: 3.

The chain carries TRBV7-3 and TRBJ1-2; tentatively, D is TRBD1 (5 bases). CDR3 length equals 16 residues. Germline V gives CDR1 SGHTA, CDR2 FQGTGA. Trimming shortened V by 1 base and J by 7 bases, and 19 bases separated the two germline ends. CDR3 amino acids: CASSLNAGSGISGYTF. CDR3 nucleotide sequence: TGTGCCAGCAGCTTAAATGCAGGGAGTGGGATATCTGGCTACACCTTC.

The chain employs TRBV25-1 and TRBJ2-6; 8 bases fit TRBD1. The CDR3 totals 17 residues. Germline loops: CDR1 MGHDK, CDR2 SYGVNS. Trimming cost V 6 bases and J 2 bases; bases outside gene matches: 9. CDR3: CASSAGQGMAGANVLTF. The CDR3 nucleotides are TGTGCCAGCAGCGCCGGACAGGGAATGGCTGGGGCCAACGTCCTGACTTTC.

As concerns this clonotype: With a much larger clone just one base away, this may be a read error. The V call is TRBV4-2, the J call TRBJ2-1; no clear D. V dropped 0 bases and J dropped 7 bases, with 25 bases sitting between them. CDR3 size: 19 residues. From germline, CDR1 is LGHNA and CDR2 YNFKEQ. CDR3 sequence reads: CASSQDPLSRAPVKNEQFF. In DNA form, the CDR3 reads TGTGCCAGCAGCCAAGATCCCCTAAGTCGCGCCCCGGTGAAGAATGAGCAGTTCTTC.

Comments on this clonotype: This is likely a read error, given that the CDR3 carries no conserved phenylalanine or tryptophan at its end. It is unclear where the CDR3 begins or ends on the DNA, so no DNA is shown, and the CDR3 is as TCRdb lists it. The J gene is TRBJ1-1, the V gene TRBV20-1. CDR1 and CDR2 from the germline V gene are DFQATT and SNEGSKA (reference sequence). The CDR3 sequence runs 11 residues, both termini included. The CDR3 region is CSVPKKGEALL.

The rearrangement links TRBV20-1 to TRBJ1-1; no reliable D call. V was shortened by 2 bases and J by 3 bases, with 16 bases between the two germline ends. The germline gives CDR1 DFQATT, CDR2 SNEGSKA (reference sequence). This CDR3 has 15 amino acids. The DNA of the CDR3 is TGCAGTGCTAGATCACTATTCCTAATGGACACTGAAGCTTTCTTT. It yields the protein CSARSLFLMDTEAFF.

The table lists this clonotype with many counts. V usage is TRBV18 and J usage is TRBJ2-5; D tentatively fits TRBD1 or TRBD2 (5 bases each). The germline V and J ends were trimmed by 4 bases and 5 bases, with 5 bases remaining between them. The CDR3 contains 11 residues. The germline V gene has CDR1 KGHSH and CDR2 LQKENI. CDR3 protein: CASSRGETQYF. CDR3 coding DNA: TGTGCCAGCTCACGGGGGGAGACCCAGTACTTC.

This clonotype was observed many times. The chain employs TRBV5-4 and TRBJ2-2, with a weak D call TRBD2 (6 bases). The ends were cut back, 0 bases at V and 3 bases at J, with 15 bases in the middle. Germline loops: CDR1 SGHNT, CDR2 YYREEE (reference sequence). The CDR3 covers 17 residues. CDR3 sequence reads: CASSLARQTGDTGELFF. The CDR3 region has the DNA TGTGCCAGCAGCTTGGCGCGACAGACGGGGGACACCGGGGAGCTGTTTTTT.